In this sample, the clone carrying this T cell receptor (beta chain) turned up a few times. What it binds is unknown. The source of the sample is a study of cytomegalovirus exposure and HLA in healthy donors. Study-level information: Out of about 360 genotyped donors, 81% belonged to the Caucasian-associated ancestry cluster. Findings and limits, study-wide: Earlier analysis looked at TCR beta V segments, and most were productive about 87% or about 30% of the time. In a later analysis, at a false discovery rate of 0.05, 16,951 TCR beta sequences matched HLA alleles.

The PCR used 60 Vbeta and 13 Jbeta primers. Assay: immunoSEQ multiplex PCR; the TCRdb copy retains only in-frame clones and omits some. The sample holds a few hundred thousand clones; roughly 79% are singletons and the top ten take more than 1.5%. This CDR3 comprises 16 residues. V lost 3 bases, J lost 0 bases, and 14 bases lay in between. The germline CDR1 and CDR2 sequences are PRHDT and FYEKMQ (reference sequence). This TCR was sampled from a man between 18 and 29 years old in good health and CMV-seronegative. The rearrangement uses TRBV13 and TRBJ1-1; no reliable D call. The sample taken for sequencing was PBMCs. The chain's CDR3 is CASSFYDLQLNTEAFF. CDR3 nucleotides: TGTGCCAGCAGCTTTTACGACCTACAGCTGAACACTGAAGCTTTCTTT.